The rows below give T cell receptor beta chains drawn from one sample of a study of Graves' ophthalmopathy and Graves' hyperthyroidism. MiXCR was run by TCRdb on the multiplex PCR reads, yielding one entry per CDR3 protein. This table holds hundreds of thousands of distinct CDR3 sequences, about two fifths found once. Sequencing input: peripheral blood. The receptors shown here come from an adult man with Graves' ophthalmopathy. Both conserved end residues are part of each CDR3.

J: TRBJ1-5; V: TRBV6-1; CDR3: CASSGGTSNQPQHF
J: TRBJ1-5; V: TRBV19; CDR3: CASRPLGQGTDQPQHF
J: TRBJ1-2; V: TRBV2; CDR3: CASSGQIYTF
J: TRBJ1-3; V: TRBV2; CDR3: CASSEEQVGNTIYF
J: TRBJ2-2; V: TRBV5-1; CDR3: CASSDGAGVNTGELFF
J: TRBJ1-2; V: TRBV7-8; CDR3: CASSFTAYLCASSAHSGTYGYTF
J: TRBJ2-7; V: TRBV4-3; CDR3: CASSQDLGLAGLQQYF
J: TRBJ1-2; V: TRBV11-2; CDR3: CASSSGQLNYGYTF
J: TRBJ1-1; V: TRBV2; CDR3: CASSKTDPEAFF
J: TRBJ1-5; V: TRBV19; CDR3: CASSKRGSNQPQHF